The 6 T cell receptor beta chains reported below all come from one sample, sequenced in a study of technical replicates of blood from several donors. Clones were sequenced by immunoSEQ multiplex PCR, and TCRdb holds only the in-frame ones, with some missing. The sample consists of approximately 85,000 clones, around 94% of them appearing once. Sequenced: T cells isolated from PBMCs. The source is a human donor in good health.

V is TRBV6-5 and J is TRBJ1-5; TRBD1 agrees at 8 bases. The CDR3 covers 16 residues. The V segment lost 4 bases and the J segment 0 bases; nucleotides outside the gene matches: 5. CDR1 and CDR2 from the germline V gene are MNHEY and SVGAGI. The CDR3 coding sequence is TGTGCCAGCAGTTCCCAGGGGGCCTATAGCAATCAGCCCCAGCATTTT. It translates to CASSSQGAYSNQPQHF.

V is TRBV5-4 and J is TRBJ2-7; D gene ambiguous. V shed 2 bases and J shed 4 bases, with 7 bases lying between them. Germline CDR1 and CDR2: SGHNT and YYREEE (reference sequence). CDR3 length equals 12 residues. CDR3 amino acids: CASSFNRYEQYF. The CDR3 nucleotides read TGTGCCAGCAGCTTCAACCGGTACGAGCAGTACTTC.

CDR3 coding DNA: TGCAGCGGCGGGGACTTATTATCCTACGAGCAGTACTTC. Translation gives CSGGDLLSYEQYF. The rearrangement links TRBV29-1 to TRBJ2-7, with D tentatively TRBD2 (6 bases). Trimming cost V 7 bases and J 1 base, with 14 bases left between them. Germline V gene sequence: CDR1 SQVTM, CDR2 ANQGSEA. The CDR3 is 13 residues long.

The chain employs TRBV6-6 and TRBJ2-7; D is undetermined. The CDR3 loop spans 11 amino acids. Deletions cut 2 bases from V and 5 bases from J, with 4 bases between. Looked up from germline, CDR1 is MNHNY and CDR2 is SVGAGI (reference sequence). Here the CDR3 reads CASSYTNEQYF. The CDR3 DNA is TGTGCCAGCAGTTACACAAACGAGCAGTACTTC.

The gene calls are TRBV9 and TRBJ2-2, with 8 nucleotides matching TRBD1. The germline V gene has CDR1 SGDLS and CDR2 YYNGEE. The CDR3 totals 15 residues. J was trimmed by 4 bases and V by 4 bases; bases with no gene match: 6. CDR3 DNA: TGTGCCAGCAGCCCTCAGGGGGCCCTCACCGGGGAGCTGTTTTTT. This encodes CASSPQGALTGELFF.

V usage is TRBV6-5 and J usage is TRBJ2-7; D perhaps matches TRBD2 (6 bases). This CDR3 comprises 13 residues. Trimming left V 2 bases short and J 3 bases short, with 8 bases between. Germline CDR1 is MNHEY and CDR2 is SVGAGI. The CDR3 sequence: CASSYGTVYEQYF. The CDR3 DNA sequence: TGTGCCAGCAGTTACGGGACTGTCTACGAGCAGTACTTC.